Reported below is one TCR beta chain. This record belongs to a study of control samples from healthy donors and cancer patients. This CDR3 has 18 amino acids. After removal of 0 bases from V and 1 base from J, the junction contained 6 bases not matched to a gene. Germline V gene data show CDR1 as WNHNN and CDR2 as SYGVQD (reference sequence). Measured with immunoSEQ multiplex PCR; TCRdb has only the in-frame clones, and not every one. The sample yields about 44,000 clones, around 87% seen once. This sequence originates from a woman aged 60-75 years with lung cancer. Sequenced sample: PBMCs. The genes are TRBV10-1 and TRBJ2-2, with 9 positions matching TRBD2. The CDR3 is CASSESRSGRGNTGELFF. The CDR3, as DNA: TGCGCCAGCAGTGAGTCACGTAGCGGGAGAGGGAACACCGGGGAGCTGTTTTTT.